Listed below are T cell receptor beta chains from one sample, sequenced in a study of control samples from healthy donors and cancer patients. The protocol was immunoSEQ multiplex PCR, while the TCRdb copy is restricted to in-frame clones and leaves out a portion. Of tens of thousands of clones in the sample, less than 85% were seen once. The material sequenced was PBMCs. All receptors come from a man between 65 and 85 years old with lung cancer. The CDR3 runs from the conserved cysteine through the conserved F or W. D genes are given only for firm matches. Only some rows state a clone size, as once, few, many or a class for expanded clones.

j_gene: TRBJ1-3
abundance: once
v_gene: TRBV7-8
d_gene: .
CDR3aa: CASTSGQGNTIYF
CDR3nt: TGTGCCAGCACTTCAGGGCAGGGAAACACCATATATTTT

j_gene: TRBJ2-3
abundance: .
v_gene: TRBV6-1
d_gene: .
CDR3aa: CASSELTFNTDTQYF
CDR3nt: TGTGCCAGCAGTGAACTGACGTTTAACACAGATACGCAGTATTTT

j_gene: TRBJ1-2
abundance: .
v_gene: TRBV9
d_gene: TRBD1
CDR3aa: CASSFRDRRNYGYTF
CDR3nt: TGTGCCAGCAGCTTCCGGGACAGGCGAAACTATGGCTACACCTTC

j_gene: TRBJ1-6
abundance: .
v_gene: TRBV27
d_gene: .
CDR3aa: CASSPQVGTPLHF
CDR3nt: TGTGCCAGCAGTCCGCAGGTGGGGACACCCCTCCACTTT

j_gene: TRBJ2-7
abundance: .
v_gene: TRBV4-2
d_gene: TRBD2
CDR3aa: CASSQEVRTSAYEQYF
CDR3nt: TGTGCCAGCAGCCAAGAAGTGCGGACTAGCGCCTACGAGCAGTACTTC

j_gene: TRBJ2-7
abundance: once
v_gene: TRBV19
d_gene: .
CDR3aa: CASSTSHRSYEQYF
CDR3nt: TGTGCCAGTAGTACCAGTCACAGATCCTACGAGCAGTACTTC

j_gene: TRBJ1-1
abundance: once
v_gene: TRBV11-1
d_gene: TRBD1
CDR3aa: CASSAEGQGARGAFF
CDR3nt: TGTGCCAGCAGCGCGGAGGGCCAGGGGGCAAGAGGAGCTTTCTTT

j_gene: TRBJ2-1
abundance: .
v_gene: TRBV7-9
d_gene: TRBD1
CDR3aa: CASSSGTGRGNEQFF
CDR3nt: TGTGCCAGCAGCTCGGGGACAGGGAGAGGCAATGAGCAGTTCTTC

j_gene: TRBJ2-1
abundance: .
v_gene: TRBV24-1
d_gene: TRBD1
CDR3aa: CATSDPDRVGNEQFF
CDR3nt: TGTGCCACCAGTGACCCTGACAGGGTGGGCAATGAGCAGTTCTTC

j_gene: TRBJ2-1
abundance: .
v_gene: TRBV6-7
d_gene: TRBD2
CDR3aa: CASSYRNRLAGGNEQFF
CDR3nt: TGTGCCAGCAGTTACAGGAATCGACTAGCGGGGGGCAATGAGCAGTTCTTC

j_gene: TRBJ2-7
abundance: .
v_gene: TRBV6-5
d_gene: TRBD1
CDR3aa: CASGTGNLNEQYF
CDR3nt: TGTGCCAGCGGGACAGGGAATCTCAACGAGCAGTACTTC

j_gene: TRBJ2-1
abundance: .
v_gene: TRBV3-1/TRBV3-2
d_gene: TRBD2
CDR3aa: CASSQDPPLAGGLNEQFF
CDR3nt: TGTGCCAGCAGCCAAGATCCGCCCCTAGCGGGGGGGCTTAATGAGCAGTTCTTC

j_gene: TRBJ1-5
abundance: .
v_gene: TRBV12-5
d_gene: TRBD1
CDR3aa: CASGLVPGTVYSNQPQHF
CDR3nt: TGTGCTAGTGGTTTGGTCCCGGGGACAGTGTATAGCAATCAGCCCCAGCATTTT

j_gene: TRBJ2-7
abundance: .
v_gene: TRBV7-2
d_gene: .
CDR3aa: CASSSTGYEQYF
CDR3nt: TGTGCCAGCAGCTCAACAGGTTACGAGCAGTACTTC

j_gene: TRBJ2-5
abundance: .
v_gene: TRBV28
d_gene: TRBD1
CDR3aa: CASSRDRGPETQYF
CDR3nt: TGTGCCAGCAGCCGGGACAGGGGGCCGGAGACCCAGTACTTC

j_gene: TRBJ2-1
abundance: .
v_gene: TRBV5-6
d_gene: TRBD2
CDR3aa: CASSPGTSGNNEQFF
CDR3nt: TGTGCCAGCAGCCCCGGGACTAGCGGGAACAATGAGCAGTTCTTC

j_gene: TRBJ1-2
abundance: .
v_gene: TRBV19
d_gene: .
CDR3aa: CATQTGQEGGYTF
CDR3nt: TGTGCCACTCAGACCGGGCAAGAGGGGGGCTACACCTTC

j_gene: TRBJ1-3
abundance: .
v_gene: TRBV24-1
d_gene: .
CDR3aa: CATSDTNPGRSSGNTIYF
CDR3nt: TGTGCCACCAGTGACACCAATCCCGGGCGCTCCTCTGGAAACACCATATATTTT

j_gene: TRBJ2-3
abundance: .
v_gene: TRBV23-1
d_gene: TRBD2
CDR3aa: CASSQESGTSRTSTDTQYF
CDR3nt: TGCGCCAGCAGTCAAGAGTCCGGGACTAGCCGCACTAGCACAGATACGCAGTATTTT

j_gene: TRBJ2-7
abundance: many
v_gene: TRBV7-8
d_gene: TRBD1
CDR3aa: CASVGRGKYEQYF
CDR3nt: TGTGCCAGCGTAGGCAGGGGGAAATACGAGCAGTACTTC

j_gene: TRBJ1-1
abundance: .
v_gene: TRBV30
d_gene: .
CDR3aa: CAWSRNLDYNTEAFF
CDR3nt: TGTGCCTGGAGCCGGAATTTGGATTATAACACTGAAGCTTTCTTT

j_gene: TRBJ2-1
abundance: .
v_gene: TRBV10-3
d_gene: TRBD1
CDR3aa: CAIEQGAGGNEQFF
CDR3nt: TGTGCCATAGAACAGGGGGCAGGGGGCAATGAGCAGTTCTTC

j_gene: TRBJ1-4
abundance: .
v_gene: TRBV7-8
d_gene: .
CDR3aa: CASSLAGEGGKLFF
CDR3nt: TGTGCCAGCAGCTTAGCCGGAGAGGGCGGGAAACTGTTTTTT

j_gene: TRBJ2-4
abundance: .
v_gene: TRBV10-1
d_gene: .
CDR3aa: CASSVRALGIQYF
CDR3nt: TGCGCCAGCAGTGTAAGGGCCCTGGGGATTCAGTACTTC

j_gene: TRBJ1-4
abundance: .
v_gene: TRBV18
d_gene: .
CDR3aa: CASSPGEKLFF
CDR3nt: TGTGCCAGCTCACCAGGAGAAAAACTGTTTTTT

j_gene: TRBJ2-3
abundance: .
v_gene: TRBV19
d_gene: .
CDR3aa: CASSAPGRDTDTQYF
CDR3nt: TGTGCCAGTAGTGCTCCGGGGCGAGACACAGATACGCAGTATTTT

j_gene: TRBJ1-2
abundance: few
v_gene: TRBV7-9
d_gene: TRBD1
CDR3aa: CASSLNPRTGVNYGYTF
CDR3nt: TGTGCCAGCAGCTTAAATCCTAGGACAGGGGTTAACTATGGCTACACCTTC

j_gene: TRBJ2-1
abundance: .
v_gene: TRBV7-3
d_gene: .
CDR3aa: CASSPAGGNNEQFF
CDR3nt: TGTGCCAGCAGCCCCGCCGGTGGGAACAATGAGCAGTTCTTC

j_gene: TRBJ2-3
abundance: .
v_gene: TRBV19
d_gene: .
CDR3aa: CASTGTPGGTDTQYF
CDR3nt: TGTGCCAGTACCGGGACCCCCGGAGGCACAGATACGCAGTATTTT

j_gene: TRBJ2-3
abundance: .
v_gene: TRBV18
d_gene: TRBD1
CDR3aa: CASSPGTGSTDTQYF
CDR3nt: TGTGCCAGCTCCCCTGGGACAGGGAGCACAGATACGCAGTATTTT

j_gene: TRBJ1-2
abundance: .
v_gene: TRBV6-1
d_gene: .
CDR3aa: CASSEAGRTVKGYTF
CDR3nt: TGTGCCAGCAGTGAAGCGGGGAGGACGGTTAAGGGCTACACCTTC

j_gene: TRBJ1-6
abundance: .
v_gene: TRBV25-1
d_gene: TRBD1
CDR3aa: CASSWDRIDSPLHF
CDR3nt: TGTGCCAGCAGTTGGGACAGGATCGATTCACCCCTCCACTTT

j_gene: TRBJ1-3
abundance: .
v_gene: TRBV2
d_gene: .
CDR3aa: CASRGQLIGNTIYF
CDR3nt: TGTGCCAGCAGAGGACAGTTGATTGGAAACACCATATATTTT

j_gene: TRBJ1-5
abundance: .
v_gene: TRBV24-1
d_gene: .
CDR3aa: CATRVDGSNQPQHF
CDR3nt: TGTGCCACCAGGGTAGACGGTAGCAATCAGCCCCAGCATTTT

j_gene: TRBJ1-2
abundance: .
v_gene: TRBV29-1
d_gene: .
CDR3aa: CSVVSGIGYTF
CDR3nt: TGCAGCGTTGTCTCAGGGATCGGCTACACCTTC

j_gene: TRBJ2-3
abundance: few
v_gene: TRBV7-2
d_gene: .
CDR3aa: CASRWRGSTDTQYF
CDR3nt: TGTGCCAGCAGATGGAGGGGAAGCACAGATACGCAGTATTTT

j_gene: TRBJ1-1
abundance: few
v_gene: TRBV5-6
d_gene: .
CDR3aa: CASSLAWDLDTEAFF
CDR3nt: TGTGCCAGCAGCTTGGCCTGGGACCTAGACACTGAAGCTTTCTTT

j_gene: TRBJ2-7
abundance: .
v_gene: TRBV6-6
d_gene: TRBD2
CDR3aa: CASSPAGTSGGPTYEQYF
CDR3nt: TGTGCCAGCAGTCCTGCCGGGACTAGCGGGGGGCCTACCTACGAGCAGTACTTC

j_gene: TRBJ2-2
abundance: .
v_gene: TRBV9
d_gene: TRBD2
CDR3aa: CASSLRGGRVTGELFF
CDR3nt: TGTGCCAGCAGCTTGCGCGGGGGAAGGGTCACCGGGGAGCTGTTTTTT

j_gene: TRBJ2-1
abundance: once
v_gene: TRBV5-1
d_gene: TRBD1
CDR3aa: CASRTGSYNEQFF
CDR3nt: TGCGCCAGCAGGACAGGGTCCTACAATGAGCAGTTCTTC

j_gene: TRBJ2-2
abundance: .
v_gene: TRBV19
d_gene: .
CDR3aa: CASSIPQGTGELFF
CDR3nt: TGTGCCAGTAGTATACCCCAGGGCACCGGGGAGCTGTTTTTT

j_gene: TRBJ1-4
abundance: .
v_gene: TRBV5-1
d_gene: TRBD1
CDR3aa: CASSFENRGFREKLFF
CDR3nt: TGCGCCAGCAGCTTTGAAAACAGGGGGTTTCGGGAAAAACTGTTTTTT

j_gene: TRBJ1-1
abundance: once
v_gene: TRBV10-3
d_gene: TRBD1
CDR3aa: CAIRKGQVNTEAFF
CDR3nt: TGTGCCATCAGGAAAGGACAGGTGAACACTGAAGCTTTCTTT

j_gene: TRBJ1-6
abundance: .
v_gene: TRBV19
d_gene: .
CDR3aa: CASTLGASTNSPLHF
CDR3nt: TGTGCCAGTACCTTAGGTGCCTCCACCAATTCACCCCTCCACTTT

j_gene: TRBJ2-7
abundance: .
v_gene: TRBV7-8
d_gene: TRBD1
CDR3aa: CASSSTGQGLSEQYF
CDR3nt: TGTGCCAGCAGCAGCACGGGACAGGGACTATCTGAGCAGTACTTC

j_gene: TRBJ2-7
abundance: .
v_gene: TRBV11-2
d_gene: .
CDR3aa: CASRFTGGDTYEQYF
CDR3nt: TGTGCCAGCAGGTTTACAGGGGGGGACACCTACGAGCAGTACTTC

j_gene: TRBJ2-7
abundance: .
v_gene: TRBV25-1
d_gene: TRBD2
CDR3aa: CASSEWGGEHYEQYF
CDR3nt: TGTGCCAGCAGTGAATGGGGAGGGGAACACTACGAGCAGTACTTC